Below, 8 T cell receptor beta chains from the same sample are listed, as sequenced in a study of cytomegalovirus exposure and HLA in healthy donors. A multiplex PCR was run with 60 Vbeta primers and 13 Jbeta primers. The repertoire was sequenced with immunoSEQ multiplex PCR; TCRdb's copy has only in-frame clones and lacks some. The sample has about 160,000 clones; around 83% are singletons. The sequencing sample was made of PBMCs. Receptors originate from a man aged 18 to 29 in good health and CMV-seropositive.

This sequence joins TRBV7-6 and TRBJ2-5; TRBD2 matches 10 bases. The better agreement between TRBJ2-7 and the DNA end casts doubt on the J call. Germline V gene data show CDR1 as SGHVS and CDR2 as FNYEAQ. The CDR3 length is 15 residues. This CDR3 is CASSLAQRGGSEQYF. The CDR3 DNA sequence: TGTGCCAGCAGCTTAGCCCAGCGGGGGGGCTCCGAGCAGTACTTC.

This chain joins TRBV7-2 and TRBJ1-6, with 7 bases that match TRBD1. The CDR3 spans 15 residues. Germline V gene data show CDR1 as SGHTA and CDR2 as FQGNSA. After removal of 5 bases from V and 5 bases from J, the junction contained 6 bases not matched to a gene. The CDR3 DNA follows: TGTGCCAGCAGCACTACCGGGACAGATAATTCACCCCTCCACTTT. It translates to CASSTTGTDNSPLHF.

The genes are TRBV27 and TRBJ1-6, with 7 bases aligning to TRBD1. CDR3 size: 15 residues. Germline lookup yields CDR1 MNHEY and CDR2 SMNVEV (reference sequence). The junction had 5 bases not matched to a gene; V was cut back by 3 bases and J by 6 bases. The CDR3: CASSFGGTVNSPLHF. For the CDR3, the DNA is TGTGCCAGCAGTTTCGGCGGGACAGTTAATTCACCCCTCCACTTT.

The V call is TRBV4-3, the J call TRBJ2-5, with a tentative D call TRBD1 (5 bases). Germline-derived CDR1 and CDR2 are LGHNA and YSLEER. The germline V and J ends were trimmed by 0 bases and 1 base, with 9 bases remaining between them. The CDR3 length is 15 residues. The CDR3 nucleotides are TGCGCCAGCAGCCAAGATCCTGGGGCCCAAGAGACCCAGTACTTC. Amino acids: CASSQDPGAQETQYF.

V and J are TRBV6-1 and TRBJ2-5; the D gene is possibly TRBD2 (6 bases). Per the germline V gene, CDR1 is MNHNS and CDR2 is SASEGT. The CDR3 runs to 14 residues. V was trimmed by 0 bases and J by 4 bases, leaving 9 bases between them. The CDR3: CASSEAGGPETQYF. As DNA, the CDR3 is TGTGCCAGCAGTGAAGCGGGAGGCCCAGAGACCCAGTACTTC.

This sequence joins TRBV19 and TRBJ1-5, with D possibly TRBD1 on 5 matching bases. V was shortened by 1 base and J by 7 bases, with 14 bases between the two germline ends. This CDR3 contains 15 residues. Germline lookup yields CDR1 LNHDA and CDR2 SQIVND (reference sequence). The CDR3 coding sequence is TGTGCCAGTAGTATAGGCGGGGGTCTGGGGCAGCCCCAGCATTTT. It specifies CASSIGGGLGQPQHF. Using reference TRBV19 and TRBJ1-5 for the parts outside the CDR3, the full variable domain is DGGITQSPKYLFRKEGQNVTLSCEQNLNHDAMYWYRQDPGQGLRLIYYSQIVNDFQKGDIAEGYSVSREKKESFPLTVTSAQKNPTAFYLCASSIGGGLGQPQHFGDGTRLSIL.

V usage is TRBV6-5 and J usage is TRBJ1-6; 10 nucleotides agree with TRBD1. After removal of 2 bases from V and 10 bases from J, the junction contained 8 bases not matched to a gene. Germline loops: CDR1 MNHEY, CDR2 SVGAGI. The CDR3 is 16 residues long. In nucleotides, the CDR3 is TGTGCCAGCAGTTACGGGACAGGGGTTGAGAACTCACCCCTCCACTTT. This gives the protein CASSYGTGVENSPLHF.

Concerning this clone: A read error likely explains this, since a far larger clone differs by one base. The chain joins TRBV5-1 to TRBJ2-7; TRBD1 matches at 7 bases. Germline CDR1 and CDR2: SGHRS and YFSETQ. V gave up 4 bases and J gave up 0 bases; unmatched junction bases: 4. The CDR3 length is 14 residues. The CDR3 sequence is CASSLWTGSYEQYF. The DNA for the CDR3 is TGCGCCAGCAGCCTTTGGACAGGCTCCTACGAGCAGTACTTC.